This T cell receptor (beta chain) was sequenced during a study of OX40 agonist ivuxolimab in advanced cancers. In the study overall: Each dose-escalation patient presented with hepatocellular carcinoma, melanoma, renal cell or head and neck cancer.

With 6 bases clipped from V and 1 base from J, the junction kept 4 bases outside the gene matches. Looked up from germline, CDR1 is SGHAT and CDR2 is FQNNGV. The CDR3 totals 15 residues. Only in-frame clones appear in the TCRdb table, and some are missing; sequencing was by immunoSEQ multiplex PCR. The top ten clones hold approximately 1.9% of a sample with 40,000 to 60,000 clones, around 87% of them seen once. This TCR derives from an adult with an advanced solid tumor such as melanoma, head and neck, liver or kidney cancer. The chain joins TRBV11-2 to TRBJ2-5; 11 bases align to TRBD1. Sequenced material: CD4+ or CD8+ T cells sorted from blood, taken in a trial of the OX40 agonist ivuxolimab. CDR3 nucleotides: TGTGCCAGCAGGGCCGGGACAGGGGGCCAAGAGACCCAGTACTTC. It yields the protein CASRAGTGGQETQYF.